This T cell receptor (beta chain) appears in the sequencing data of a study of cytomegalovirus exposure and HLA in healthy donors. Study results and caveats: Fewer N-insertions than the approximately 700-donor mean were reportedly shown by an Asian-associated ancestry cluster in a later analysis.

Points on this clone: As yet, its antigen is unknown.

PCR amplification relied on 60 Vbeta primers (plus 13 Jbeta primers). Using immunoSEQ multiplex PCR, the repertoire was profiled, and TCRdb retains in-frame clones only, with some absent. Here the sample spans about 93,000 clones, approximately 80% being singletons. The germline V gene encodes CDR1 SGHDT and CDR2 YYEEEE. J was trimmed by 1 base and V by 0 bases; bases with no gene match: 1. The CDR3 length is 15 residues. The specimen sequenced was PBMCs. This receptor was identified in a woman in her thirties or forties in good health and CMV-seronegative. The V gene is TRBV5-6, the J gene TRBJ2-1, with 7 bases that match TRBD1. This chain's CDR3 is CASSLDRGSYNEQFF. CDR3 sequence (DNA): TGTGCCAGCAGCTTGGACAGGGGTTCCTACAATGAGCAGTTCTTC.